This T cell receptor beta chain was recovered during a study of neurological immune-mediated disorders. Study information: There were roughly 34 multiple sclerosis patients; around 30 were relapsing-remitting and 3 were secondary progressive.

Using its own MiXCR run on the 5' RACE reads, TCRdb lists one record per CDR3 protein. Among about 74,000 distinct CDR3 sequences listed, less than 5.5% were seen once. Looked up from germline, CDR1 is DFQATT and CDR2 is SNEGSKA (reference sequence). V was shortened by 6 bases and J by 6 bases, with 21 bases between the two germline ends. This CDR3 has 14 amino acids. In its sample, this clonotype was seen many times. Sequenced material: PBMCs. This TCR was recovered from a man between 18 and 29 years old with multiple sclerosis. This chain links TRBV20-1 with TRBJ2-7; D possibly matches TRBD1 or TRBD2 (5 bases each). CDR3 amino acids: CSARYRDRAAEQYF. The DNA for the CDR3 is TGCAGTGCCCGATACCGGGACCGGGCGGCCGAGCAGTACTTC.